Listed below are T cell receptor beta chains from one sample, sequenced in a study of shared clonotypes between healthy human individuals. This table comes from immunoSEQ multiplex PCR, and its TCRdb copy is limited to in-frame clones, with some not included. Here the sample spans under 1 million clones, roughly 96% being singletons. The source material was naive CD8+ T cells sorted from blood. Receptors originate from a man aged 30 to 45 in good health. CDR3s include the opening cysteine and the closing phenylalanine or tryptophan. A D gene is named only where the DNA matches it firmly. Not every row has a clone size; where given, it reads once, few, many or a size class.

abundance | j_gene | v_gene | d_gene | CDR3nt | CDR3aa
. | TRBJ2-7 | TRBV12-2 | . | TGTGCAAGTCGCTCCTACGCCCGGGACCAGTTCTACGAGCAGTACTTC | CASRSYARDQFYEQYF
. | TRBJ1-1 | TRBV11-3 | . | TGTGCCAGCAGCTCGCGCGACAAGAACACTGAAGCTTTCTTT | CASSSRDKNTEAFF
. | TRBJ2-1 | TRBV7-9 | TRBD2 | TGTGCCAGTACTAGCGGGCCCTACAATGAGCAGTTCTTC | CASTSGPYNEQFF
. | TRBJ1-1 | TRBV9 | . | TGTGCCAGCAGCGCGGACCTATCCTCGCGGACTGAAGCTTTCTTT | CASSADLSSRTEAFF
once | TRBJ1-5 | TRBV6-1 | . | TGTGCCAGCAGTGAAGATGGGACCTTAAGTCAGCCCCAGCATTTT | CASSEDGTLSQPQHF
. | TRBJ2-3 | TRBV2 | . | TGTGCCAGCAGTGAGGGACGCGCGGATACGCAGTATTTT | CASSEGRADTQYF
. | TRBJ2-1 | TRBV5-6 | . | TGTGCCAGCAGCCTTGGCGACAATGAGCAGTTCTTC | CASSLGDNEQFF
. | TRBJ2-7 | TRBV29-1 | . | TGCAGCGCCTTGGATGCCCGCTCCTACGAGCAGTACTTC | CSALDARSYEQYF
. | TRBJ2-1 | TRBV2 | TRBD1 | TGTGCCACCGATGACAGGGGGCAAACTAACAATGAGCAGTTCTTC | CATDDRGQTNNEQFF
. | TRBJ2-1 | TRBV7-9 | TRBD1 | TGTGCCAGCAGCTTTAAGGACAGGGTCAATGAGCAGTTCTTC | CASSFKDRVNEQFF
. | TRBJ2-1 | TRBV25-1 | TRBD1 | TGTGCCAGCAGTGAATTATACGGGACAGTCCTTTCCAATGAGCAGTTCTTC | CASSELYGTVLSNEQFF
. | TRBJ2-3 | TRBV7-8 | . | TGTGCCAGCAGCTTGCCAGCTCCGATCGCACAGTATTTT | CASSLPAPIAQYF
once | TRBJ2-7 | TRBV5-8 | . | TGTGCCAGCAGCTTGGCGGGCGAGCAGTACTTC | CASSLAGEQYF
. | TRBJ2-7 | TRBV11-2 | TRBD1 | TGTGCCAGCAGCTTAGTCACAGGGGCCCACGAGCAGTACTTC | CASSLVTGAHEQYF
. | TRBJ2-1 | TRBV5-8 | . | TGTGCCAGCTTCCGCTGGGTGAATGAGCAGTTCTTC | CASFRWVNEQFF
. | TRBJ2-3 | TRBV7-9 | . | TGTGCCAGCAGCTTTTGGCGAAGTAACACAGATACGCAGTATTTT | CASSFWRSNTDTQYF
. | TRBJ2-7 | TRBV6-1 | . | TGTGCCAGCAGTGACTCCGGACTGTACTCCTACGAGCAGTACTTC | CASSDSGLYSYEQYF
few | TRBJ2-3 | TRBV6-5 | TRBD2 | TGTGCCAGCACCATAGGACTAGCGGCCTTAGATACGCAGTATTTT | CASTIGLAALDTQYF
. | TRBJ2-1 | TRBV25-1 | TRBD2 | TGTGCCAGCAGCCTACTAGCGGGCGTCTACAATGAGCAGTTCTTC | CASSLLAGVYNEQFF
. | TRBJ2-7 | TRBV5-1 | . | TGCGCCAGCACCGCCGGCTCACTCGCTTCAGAGCAGTACTTC | CASTAGSLASEQYF
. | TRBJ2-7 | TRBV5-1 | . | TGCGCCAGCGGTTTCGGCGGTAGTGCCTACGAGCAGTACTTC | CASGFGGSAYEQYF
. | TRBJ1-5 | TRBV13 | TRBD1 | TGTGCCAGCAGCTTCGGGACAGGGCTTCAGCCCCAGCATTTT | CASSFGTGLQPQHF
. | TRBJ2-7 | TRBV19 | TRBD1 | TGTGCCAGTGCCACCCCCTCCGGGACAGGGAGCTACGAGCAGTACTTC | CASATPSGTGSYEQYF
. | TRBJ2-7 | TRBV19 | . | TGTGCCAGTAGTGTCTTCGGGGGACCAACCTACGAGCAGTACTTC | CASSVFGGPTYEQYF
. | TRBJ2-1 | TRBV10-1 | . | TGCGCCAGCAGTGATGACTCCTACAATGAGCAGTTCTTC | CASSDDSYNEQFF
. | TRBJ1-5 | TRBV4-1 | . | TGCGCCAGCAGCCAATTTGTGAGCAATCAGCCCCAGCATTTT | CASSQFVSNQPQHF
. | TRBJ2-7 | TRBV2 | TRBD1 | TGTGCCAGCAGGGATGGACAGGGGGTATACGAGCAGTACTTC | CASRDGQGVYEQYF
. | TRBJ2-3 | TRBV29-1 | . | TGCAGCGTCCAACTAGGGGCCACAGATACGCAGTATTTT | CSVQLGATDTQYF
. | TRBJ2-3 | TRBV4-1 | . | TGCGCCAGCAGCCAAGTGGGACCTAGCACAGATACGCAGTATTTT | CASSQVGPSTDTQYF
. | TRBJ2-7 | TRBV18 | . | TGTGCCAGCTCCCACCGGGACTTACCCTACGAGCAGTACTTC | CASSHRDLPYEQYF
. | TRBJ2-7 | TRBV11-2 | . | TGTGCCAGCAGCTTAGATACGTTAATCTCCGGCTCGGACGAGCAGTACTTC | CASSLDTLISGSDEQYF